A single sample gave rise to the 8 T cell receptor beta chains below, sequenced in a study of radiotherapy plus CTLA-4 blockade in lung cancer. Repertoires were generated with immunoSEQ multiplex PCR, while TCRdb's copy carries only in-frame clones and drops some. This sample carries 80,000 to 100,000 clones, approximately 72% of them seen once, and the ten largest clones take 2.8%. Here the sequenced sample was peripheral blood, taken from a patient treated with radiotherapy plus ipilimumab. Source of these receptors: a human donor with non-small cell lung cancer who had a partial response to radiotherapy plus ipilimumab. Some clones in this sample may be carry-over from other donors' samples.

This rearrangement joins TRBV21-1 to TRBJ1-1. TRBV21-1 is a recognized pseudogene. This CDR3 spans 17 amino acids. The chain's CDR3 is CASSKAGFLGSCTEAFF. CDR3 bases: TGTGCCAGCAGCAAAGCTGGGTTTTTGGGGAGTTGCACTGAAGCTTTCTTT.

The chain is built from TRBV2 and TRBJ1-2; D perhaps matches TRBD1 (5 bases). V dropped 8 bases and J dropped 8 bases, with 18 bases sitting between them. This CDR3 spans 13 amino acids. CDR1 is SNHLY and CDR2 is FYNNEI in the germline V gene. Here the CDR3 reads CASSSGREVGYTF. The CDR3 coding sequence is TGTGCCAGCTCATCAGGCAGGGAGGTGGGCTACACCTTC. Combining the CDR3 with reference TRBV2 and TRBJ1-2 gives the whole variable domain EPEVTQTPSHQVTQMGQEVILRCVPISNHLYFYWYRQILGQKVEFLVSFYNNEISEKSEIFDDQFSVERPDGSNFTLKIRSTKLEDSAMYFCASSSGREVGYTFGSGTRLTVV.

J is TRBJ2-3 and V is TRBV25-1; no clear D gene. This CDR3 contains 16 residues. V lost 1 base to trimming and J lost 4 bases, with 15 bases between them. Per germline, CDR1 MGHDK and CDR2 SYGVNS. The CDR3 DNA reads as TGTGCCAGCAGTGAATCGAGGTACTCGAGCGCAGATACGCAGTATTTT. Translation gives CASSESRYSSADTQYF. The full variable domain, rest sourced from reference TRBV25-1 and TRBJ2-3, is EADIYQTPRYLVIGTGKKITLECSQTMGHDKMYWYQQDPGMELHLIHYSYGVNSTEKGDLSSESTVSRIRTEHFPLTLESARPSHTSQYLCASSESRYSSADTQYFGPGTRLTVL.

This clone was detected a few times. This rearrangement joins TRBV19 to TRBJ2-2, with 9 bases fitting TRBD1. V trimming: 5 bases; J trimming: 6 bases; junction bases outside the gene matches: 16. Germline V CDR1 and CDR2: LNHDA, SQIVND (reference sequence). This CDR3 region has 18 residues. The CDR3 loop reads CASSLGRPGQGPSGELFF. The CDR3 nucleotides are TGTGCCAGTAGTCTTGGGAGACCGGGACAGGGCCCGTCCGGGGAGCTGTTTTTT.

The count of this clone is one. The V gene is TRBV11-3, the J gene TRBJ2-7; D is unclear. V lost 1 base, J lost 3 bases, and 7 bases lay in between. In germline, CDR1 is SGHNT, CDR2 YENEEA. CDR3 length: 13 amino acids. CDR3 region: CASSLVPRYEQYF. The CDR3 coding sequence is TGTGCCAGCAGCTTAGTCCCCCGCTACGAGCAGTACTTC.

The genes are TRBV6-6 and TRBJ1-2, with D maybe TRBD1 (6 bases). This CDR3 comprises 13 residues. The germline gives CDR1 MNHNY, CDR2 SVGAGI (reference sequence). Deletions cut 5 bases from V and 4 bases from J, with 11 bases between. The CDR3 bases are TGTGCCAGCAGTGTTGCCAGGGGCTATGGCTACACCTTC. Translation: CASSVARGYGYTF.

The rearrangement uses TRBV27 and TRBJ2-3, with D uncertain. Germline-derived CDR1 and CDR2 are MNHEY and SMNVEV (reference sequence). Trimming took 3 bases from V and 3 from J, leaving 13 bases between them. The CDR3 extends over 15 amino acids. The CDR3 nucleotides read TGTGCCAGCAGTTTGGGCTATGTAGGAACAGATACGCAGTATTTT. Translation gives CASSLGYVGTDTQYF.

This clone was detected a few times. The genes are TRBV7-9 and TRBJ2-5; 10 bases agree with TRBD2. The J call could be wrong; TRBJ2-7 is a better fit for the DNA end. The length of the CDR3 is 14 residues. The germline V gene has CDR1 SEHNR and CDR2 FQNEAQ (reference sequence). CDR3 residues: CASTSGSPPYEQYF. CDR3 nucleotides: TGTGCCAGCACTAGCGGGAGTCCCCCCTACGAGCAGTACTTC.